This is a list of T cell receptor beta chains from one sample in a study of shared clonotypes between healthy human individuals. The method was immunoSEQ multiplex PCR; TCRdb's version includes in-frame clones alone and lacks a portion of them. This sample yields approximately 2.4 million clones, of which approximately 96% are seen a single time; 0.13% belongs to the top ten. The sample taken for sequencing was naive CD4+ T cells sorted from blood. All receptors derive from a man younger than 35 in good health. CDR3s include the opening cysteine and the closing phenylalanine or tryptophan. The D gene is left open where the match is weak. Only part of the rows carry a size: once, few, many, or a class if the clone is expanded.

j_call clone_size v_call d_call cdr3_nt cdr3_aa
TRBJ1-1 - TRBV5-1 - TGCGCCAGCAGCTTGTCGCAACTGAACACTGAAGCTTTCTTT CASSLSQLNTEAFF
TRBJ1-1 - TRBV4-1 - TGCGCCAGCAGCCAAGAGCCAGTGAACACTGAAGCTTTCTTT CASSQEPVNTEAFF
TRBJ2-5 - TRBV28 - TGTGCCAGCAGTGGACGGGCCCCCCAAGAGACCCAGTACTTC CASSGRAPQETQYF
TRBJ1-5 - TRBV19 - TGTGCCAGTAGTAAAACGTCGAAAATTAGAGGGGGTCAGCGTTTT CASSKTSKIRGGQRF
TRBJ1-1 - TRBV2 - TGTGCCAGCAGTGAAGCCCCCCGGGGGAACACTGAAGCTTTCTTT CASSEAPRGNTEAFF
TRBJ2-4 - TRBV6-5 - TGTGCCAGCAGTTACGGGGGGCTGGCCAAAAACATTCAGTACTTC CASSYGGLAKNIQYF
TRBJ1-4 - TRBV2 TRBD1 TGTGCCAGCAAGGGGACAGGGCCCCTCAGATCCTTGTTTTTT CASKGTGPLRSLFF
TRBJ1-3 - TRBV18 TRBD1 TGTGCCAGCTCTTCGACAGGGTCAGGAGACACCATATATTTT CASSSTGSGDTIYF
TRBJ2-7 - TRBV14 - TGTGCCAGCAGCCAAATCCGTCGACTAATGTTACGTGGGCAGTACTTC CASSQIRRLMLRGQYF
TRBJ2-6 - TRBV12-5 TRBD1 TGTGCTAGTCTCCGGGACAGGGTGGCTGGGGCCAACGTCCTGACTTTC CASLRDRVAGANVLTF
TRBJ2-3 - TRBV7-9 TRBD2 TGTGCCAGCAGCCCGGGACTAGCGGTATGGGCAGATACGCAGTATTTT CASSPGLAVWADTQYF
TRBJ2-5 - TRBV9 TRBD2 TGTGCCAGCAGCGTAGGGACTAGCGGGGGGGCAATCGAGGAGACCCAGTACTTC CASSVGTSGGAIEETQYF
TRBJ2-7 - TRBV18 TRBD1 TGTGCCAGCTCACCAACAGGGGGCTTTTACGAGCAGTACTTC CASSPTGGFYEQYF
TRBJ1-1 - TRBV4-3 - TGCGCCAGCAGCCAAGATGCGGGTACTACCACTGAAGCTTTCTTT CASSQDAGTTTEAFF
TRBJ2-2 - TRBV15 - TGTGCCACCAGGGGCGGGGAGCTGTTTTTT CATRGGELFF
TRBJ2-7 once TRBV5-6 - TGTGCCAGCAGCTTGGGGGGCGCCGAACGCCACGAGCAGTACTTC CASSLGGAERHEQYF
TRBJ2-1 - TRBV18 - TGTGCCAGCTCACCGATCCCGGTAGGGGGGATCTCCTACAATGAGCAGTTCTTC CASSPIPVGGISYNEQFF
TRBJ2-7 - TRBV28 TRBD1 TGTGCCAGCAGTTTAAGGGACAGGGGCGAGCAGTACTTC CASSLRDRGEQYF
TRBJ1-2 - TRBV10-3 TRBD1 TGTGCCATCACTGGGACAGGGAATGGCTACACCTTC CAITGTGNGYTF
TRBJ1-2 - TRBV29-1 TRBD1 TGCAGCGTACTGACAGGGGGCTTGGGCTATGGCTACACCTTC CSVLTGGLGYGYTF
TRBJ1-6 - TRBV18 TRBD1 TGTGCCAGCTCACCAAGGGGACAGTTAGATTCACCCCTCCACTTT CASSPRGQLDSPLHF
TRBJ1-6 - TRBV21-1 - TGTGCCAGCAGCAAAGATCCAGGGGACAGCTCCTATAATTCACCCCTCCACTTT CASSKDPGDSSYNSPLHF
TRBJ1-5 - TRBV5-6 - TGTGCCAGCAGGTCCGGGAACTTCCCTGATCAGCCCCAGCATTTT CASRSGNFPDQPQHF
TRBJ2-3 - TRBV2 TRBD2 TGTGCCAGCACCGCGGGAGGGCCTGGAGATACGCAGTATTTT CASTAGGPGDTQYF
TRBJ1-1 - TRBV6-6 TRBD1 TGTGCCAGCACATACCGGGACAGGGTGAACACTGAAGCTTTCTTT CASTYRDRVNTEAFF
TRBJ1-1 - TRBV18 - TGTGCCAGCTCACTAACGGGACAGAACACTGAAGCTTTCTTT CASSLTGQNTEAFF
TRBJ1-5 - TRBV27 TRBD1 TGTGCCAGCAGTTTAGAACAGGGGAGCCAGCCCCAGCATTTT CASSLEQGSQPQHF
TRBJ1-1 - TRBV2 - TGTGCCAGCAGTGTAGGGAAGGGTAACACTGAAGCTTTCTTT CASSVGKGNTEAFF
TRBJ1-2 few TRBV19 TRBD1 TGTGCCAGTAGTATAGGGACAGGCTATGGCTACACCTTC CASSIGTGYGYTF
TRBJ1-5 - TRBV25-1 - TGTGCCAGCAGTGAATCGGTAGGGGTCAATCAGCCCCAGCATTTT CASSESVGVNQPQHF
TRBJ1-6 - TRBV5-8 TRBD1 TGTGCCAGCAGGATTAGGACAGGGGGCTCCTATAATTCACCCCTCCACTTT CASRIRTGGSYNSPLHF
TRBJ2-3 - TRBV6-5 - TGTGCCAGCAGCCGGGACTATACGCAGTATTTT CASSRDYTQYF
TRBJ2-1 - TRBV5-1 TRBD2 TGCGCCAGCAGCTTGGTAGCGGGAGGGTTCGATGAGCAGTTCTTC CASSLVAGGFDEQFF
TRBJ1-4 - TRBV21-1 - TGTGCCAGCAGCGAAAGGATCCCCTGTAATGAAAAACTGTTTTTT CASSERIPCNEKLFF
TRBJ2-3 - TRBV10-2 TRBD2 TGCTCCGCAGGCGGGAGCGGTACGCAGTATTTT CSAGGSGTQYF
TRBJ2-5 once TRBV21-1 - TGTGCCAGCAGCAAAGCGAGGACTAGCGGGGGGGCAGGCTGGGAGACCCAGTACTTC CASSKARTSGGAGWETQYF
TRBJ2-7 - TRBV6-5 TRBD2 TGTGCCAGCAGCGCCGGGACTAGCGGAGACTACGAGCAGTACTTC CASSAGTSGDYEQYF
TRBJ1-1 - TRBV7-2 - TGTGCCACCGGAGGGAGAAACACTGAAGCTTTCTTT CATGGRNTEAFF